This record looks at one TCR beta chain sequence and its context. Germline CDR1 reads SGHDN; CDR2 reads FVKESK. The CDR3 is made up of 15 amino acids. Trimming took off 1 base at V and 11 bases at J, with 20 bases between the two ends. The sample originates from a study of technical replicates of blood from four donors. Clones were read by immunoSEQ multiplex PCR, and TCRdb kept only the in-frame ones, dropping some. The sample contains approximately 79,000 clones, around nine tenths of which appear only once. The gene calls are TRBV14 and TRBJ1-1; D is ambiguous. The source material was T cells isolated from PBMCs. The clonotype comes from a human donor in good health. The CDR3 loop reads CASSQVPEGPIPAFF. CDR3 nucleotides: TGTGCCAGCAGCCAAGTTCCCGAGGGCCCCATTCCCGCTTTCTTT.